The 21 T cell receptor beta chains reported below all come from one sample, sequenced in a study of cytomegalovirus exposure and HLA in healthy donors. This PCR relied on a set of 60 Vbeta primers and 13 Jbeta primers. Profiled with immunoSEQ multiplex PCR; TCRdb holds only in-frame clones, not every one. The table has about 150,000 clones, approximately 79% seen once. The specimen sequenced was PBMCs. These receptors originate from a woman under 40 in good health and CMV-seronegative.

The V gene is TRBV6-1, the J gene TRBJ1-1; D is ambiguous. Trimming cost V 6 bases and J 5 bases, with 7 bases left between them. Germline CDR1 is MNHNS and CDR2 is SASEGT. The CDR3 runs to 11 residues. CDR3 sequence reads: CASRAGTEAFF. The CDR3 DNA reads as TGTGCCAGCAGAGCCGGGACTGAAGCTTTCTTT.

The CDR3 here is CASRTLYYGYTF. In DNA, the CDR3 is TGTGCCAGCAGGACTCTCTACTATGGCTACACCTTC. The chain employs TRBV6-5 and TRBJ1-2; D is unresolved. The CDR3 is made up of 12 amino acids. Germline V lookup: CDR1 MNHEY, CDR2 SVGAGI. Trimming shortened V by 6 bases and J by 3 bases, and 8 bases separated the two germline ends.

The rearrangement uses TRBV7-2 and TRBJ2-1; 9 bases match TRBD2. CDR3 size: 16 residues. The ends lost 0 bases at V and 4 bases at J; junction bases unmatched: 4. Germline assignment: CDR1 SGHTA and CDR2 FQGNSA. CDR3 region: CASSLAFLAGYNEQFF. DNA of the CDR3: TGTGCCAGCAGCTTAGCTTTTCTAGCGGGGTACAATGAGCAGTTCTTC.

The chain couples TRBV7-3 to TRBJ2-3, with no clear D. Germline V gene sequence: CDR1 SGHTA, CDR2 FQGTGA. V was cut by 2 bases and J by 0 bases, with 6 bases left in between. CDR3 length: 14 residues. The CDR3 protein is CASSLLGSTDTQYF. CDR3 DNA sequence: TGTGCCAGCAGCTTACTCGGGAGCACAGATACGCAGTATTTT.

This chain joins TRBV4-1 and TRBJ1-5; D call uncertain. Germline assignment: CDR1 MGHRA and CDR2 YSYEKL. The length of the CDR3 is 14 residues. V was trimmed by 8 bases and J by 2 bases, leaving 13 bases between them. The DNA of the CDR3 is TGCGCCAGCCGTAGAATGATGGGCAATCAGCCCCAGCATTTT. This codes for CASRRMMGNQPQHF.

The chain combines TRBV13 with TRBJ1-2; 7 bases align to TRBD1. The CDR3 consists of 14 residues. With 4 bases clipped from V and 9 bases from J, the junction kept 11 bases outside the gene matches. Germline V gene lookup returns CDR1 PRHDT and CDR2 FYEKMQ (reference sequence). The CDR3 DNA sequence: TGTGCCAGCAGCTCACGAGGACAGGATGTAAGCTACACCTTC. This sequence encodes CASSSRGQDVSYTF.

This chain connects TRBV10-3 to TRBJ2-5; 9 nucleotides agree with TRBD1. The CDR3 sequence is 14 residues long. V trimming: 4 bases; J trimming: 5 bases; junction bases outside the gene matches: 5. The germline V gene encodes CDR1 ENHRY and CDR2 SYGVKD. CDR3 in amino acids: CAISGQGEVETQYF. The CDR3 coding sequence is TGTGCCATCAGTGGACAGGGGGAGGTGGAGACCCAGTACTTC.

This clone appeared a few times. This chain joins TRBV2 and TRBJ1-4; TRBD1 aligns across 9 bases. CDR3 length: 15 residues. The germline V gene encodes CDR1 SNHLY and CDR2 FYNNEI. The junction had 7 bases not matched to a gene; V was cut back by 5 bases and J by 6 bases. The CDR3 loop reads CASSLRDRVDEKLFF. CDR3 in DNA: TGTGCCAGCAGTCTCCGGGACAGGGTGGATGAAAAACTGTTTTTT. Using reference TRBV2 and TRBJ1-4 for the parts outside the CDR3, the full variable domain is EPEVTQTPSHQVTQMGQEVILRCVPISNHLYFYWYRQILGQKVEFLVSFYNNEISEKSEIFDDQFSVERPDGSNFTLKIRSTKLEDSAMYFCASSLRDRVDEKLFFGSGTQLSVL.

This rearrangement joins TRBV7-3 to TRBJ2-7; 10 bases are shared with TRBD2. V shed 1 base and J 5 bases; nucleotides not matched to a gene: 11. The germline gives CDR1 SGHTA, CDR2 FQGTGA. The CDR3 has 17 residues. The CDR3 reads CASSLRLAGGLPDEQYF. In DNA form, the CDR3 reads TGTGCCAGCAGCTTAAGGTTAGCGGGAGGCCTGCCCGACGAGCAGTACTTC.

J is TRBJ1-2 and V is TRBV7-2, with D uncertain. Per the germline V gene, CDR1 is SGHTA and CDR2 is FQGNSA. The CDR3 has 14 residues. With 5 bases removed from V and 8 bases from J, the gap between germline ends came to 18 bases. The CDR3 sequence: CASSLIAFGEGYTF. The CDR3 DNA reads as TGTGCCAGCAGCCTTATAGCGTTCGGCGAGGGCTACACCTTC.

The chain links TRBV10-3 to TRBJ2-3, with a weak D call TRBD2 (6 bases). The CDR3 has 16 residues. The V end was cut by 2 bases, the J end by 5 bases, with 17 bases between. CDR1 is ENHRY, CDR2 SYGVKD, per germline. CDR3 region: CAISEEGLGGGDTQYF. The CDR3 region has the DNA TGTGCCATCAGTGAGGAGGGTCTGGGGGGTGGAGATACGCAGTATTTT.

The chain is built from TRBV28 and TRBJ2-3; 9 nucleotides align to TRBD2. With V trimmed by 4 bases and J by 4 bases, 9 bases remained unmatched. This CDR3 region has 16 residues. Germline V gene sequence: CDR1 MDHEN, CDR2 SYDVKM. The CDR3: CASSSPSAGGPDTQYF. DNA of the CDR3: TGTGCCAGCAGTTCACCGTCAGCGGGAGGTCCAGATACGCAGTATTTT.

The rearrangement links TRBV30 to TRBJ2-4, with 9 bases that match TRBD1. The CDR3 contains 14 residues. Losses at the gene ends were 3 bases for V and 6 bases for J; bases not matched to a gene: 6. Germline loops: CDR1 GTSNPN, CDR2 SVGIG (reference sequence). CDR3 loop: CAWSTGGGGNIQYF. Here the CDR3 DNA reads TGTGCCTGGAGCACAGGGGGCGGGGGAAACATTCAGTACTTC.

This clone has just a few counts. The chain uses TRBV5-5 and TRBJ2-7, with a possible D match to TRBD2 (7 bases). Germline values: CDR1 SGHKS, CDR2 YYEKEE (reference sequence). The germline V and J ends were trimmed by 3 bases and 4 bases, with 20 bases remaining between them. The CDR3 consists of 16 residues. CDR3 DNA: TGTGCCAGCAGCTCCTTAAGGGGGGGCGGAATTTACGAGCAGTACTTC. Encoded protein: CASSSLRGGGIYEQYF. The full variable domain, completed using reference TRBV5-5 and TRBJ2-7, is DAGVTQSPTHLIKTRGQQVTLRCSPISGHKSVSWYQQVLGQGPQFIFQYYEKEERGRGNFPDRFSARQFPNYSSELNVNALLLGDSALYLCASSSLRGGGIYEQYFGPGTRLTVT.

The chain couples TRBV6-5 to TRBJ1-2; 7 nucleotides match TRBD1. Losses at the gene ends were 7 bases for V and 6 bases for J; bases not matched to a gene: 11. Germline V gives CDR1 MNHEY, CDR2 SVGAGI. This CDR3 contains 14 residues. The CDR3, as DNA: TGTGCCAGCAAGATACCAGGGGGATTCGATGGCTACACCTTC. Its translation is CASKIPGGFDGYTF.

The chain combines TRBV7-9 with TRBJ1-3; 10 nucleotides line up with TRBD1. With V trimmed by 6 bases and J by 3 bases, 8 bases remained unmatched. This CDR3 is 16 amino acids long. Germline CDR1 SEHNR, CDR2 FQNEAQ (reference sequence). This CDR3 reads CASRESGTGVGNTIYF. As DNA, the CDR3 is TGTGCCAGCAGGGAATCCGGGACAGGGGTTGGAAACACCATATATTTT.

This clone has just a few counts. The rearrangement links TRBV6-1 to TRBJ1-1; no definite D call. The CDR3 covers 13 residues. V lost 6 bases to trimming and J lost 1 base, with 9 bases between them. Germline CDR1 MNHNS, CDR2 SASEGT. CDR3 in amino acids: CASRLRGNTEAFF. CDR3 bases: TGTGCCAGCAGGTTGAGAGGGAACACTGAAGCTTTCTTT.

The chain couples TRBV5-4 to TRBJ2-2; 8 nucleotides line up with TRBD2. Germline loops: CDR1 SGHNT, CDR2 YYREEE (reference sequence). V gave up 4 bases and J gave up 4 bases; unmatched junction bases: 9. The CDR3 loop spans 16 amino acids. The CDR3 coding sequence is TGTGCCAGCAGCATGGCCGGGCGGGGGGCCACCGGGGAGCTGTTTTTT. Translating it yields CASSMAGRGATGELFF.

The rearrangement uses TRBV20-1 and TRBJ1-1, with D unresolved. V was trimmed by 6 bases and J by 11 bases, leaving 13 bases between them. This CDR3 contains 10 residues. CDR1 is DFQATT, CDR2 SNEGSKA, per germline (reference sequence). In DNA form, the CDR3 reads TGCAGTGCCCAGGCCACTAGGGCTTTCTTT. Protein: CSAQATRAFF.

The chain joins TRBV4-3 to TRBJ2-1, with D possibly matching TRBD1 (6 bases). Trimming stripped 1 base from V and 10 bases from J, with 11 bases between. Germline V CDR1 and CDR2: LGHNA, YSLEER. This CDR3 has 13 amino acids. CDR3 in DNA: TGCGCCAGCAGCCAAGGGGTCCAGGGGGAGCAGTTCTTC. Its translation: CASSQGVQGEQFF.

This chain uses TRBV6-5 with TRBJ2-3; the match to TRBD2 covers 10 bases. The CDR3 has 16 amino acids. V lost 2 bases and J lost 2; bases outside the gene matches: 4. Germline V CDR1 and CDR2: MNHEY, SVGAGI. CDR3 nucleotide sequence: TGTGCCAGCAGTTACCCAAGCGGGGGGGACACAGATACGCAGTATTTT. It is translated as CASSYPSGGDTDTQYF.